One and the same sample provided the 20 T cell receptor beta chains below, sequenced in a study of technical replicates of blood from a handful of donors. Data came from immunoSEQ multiplex PCR; TCRdb stores just in-frame clones and leaves some out. The sample holds approximately 73,000 clones, around 96% seen once. Sequencing was carried out using T cells isolated from PBMCs. Receptors originate from a human donor in good health.

The chain combines TRBV6-5 with TRBJ2-5; TRBD1 agrees at 10 bases. Trimming cost V 10 bases and J 5 bases; bases outside gene matches: 4. Germline CDR1 is MNHEY and CDR2 is SVGAGI. CDR3 length: 12 residues. The CDR3 nucleotides are TGTGCCACCAAGACAGGGGGCGAGACCCAGTACTTC. Residues: CATKTGGETQYF.

V usage is TRBV7-2 and J usage is TRBJ1-5, with D possibly being TRBD1 (6 bases). Trimming took off 1 base at V and 5 bases at J, with 9 bases between the two ends. The germline gives CDR1 SGHTA, CDR2 FQGNSA. The CDR3 spans 14 residues. The CDR3 DNA reads as TGTGCCAGCAGCTTAGACAGGGATGATCAGCCCCAGCATTTT. Translation gives CASSLDRDDQPQHF.

This CDR3 reads CASSFQARLPYNEQFF. DNA of the CDR3: TGTGCCAGCAGCTTTCAGGCCCGTTTGCCGTACAATGAGCAGTTCTTC. The chain combines TRBV13 with TRBJ2-1, with D unclear. The germline V and J ends were trimmed by 3 bases and 4 bases, with 16 bases remaining between them. From germline, CDR1 is PRHDT and CDR2 FYEKMQ (reference sequence). CDR3 length: 16 residues.

V usage is TRBV7-9 and J usage is TRBJ2-7; the match to TRBD2 covers 7 bases. Germline V lookup: CDR1 SEHNR, CDR2 FQNEAQ (reference sequence). This CDR3 has 13 amino acids. Germline trimming cut 6 bases from V and 5 bases from J; bases unmatched to any gene: 7. The CDR3 region is CASSSSGTNEQYF. CDR3 DNA sequence: TGTGCCAGCAGTTCAAGCGGGACGAACGAGCAGTACTTC.

The chain has TRBV5-5 and TRBJ2-2; D uncertain. The CDR3 contains 14 residues. Trimming took 4 bases from V and 3 from J, leaving 10 bases between them. The germline V gene has CDR1 SGHKS and CDR2 YYEKEE (reference sequence). CDR3 amino acids: CASSVDTYTGELFF. In nucleotides, the CDR3 is TGTGCCAGCAGCGTAGACACCTACACCGGGGAGCTGTTTTTT.

The genes are TRBV9 and TRBJ1-1, with D uncertain. CDR1 and CDR2 (germline): SGDLS, YYNGEE. V was trimmed by 1 base and J by 7 bases, leaving 11 bases between them. CDR3 length: 13 residues. The CDR3 sequence: CASSVIAEGEAFF. The CDR3 region has the DNA TGTGCCAGCAGCGTAATCGCTGAGGGTGAAGCTTTCTTT.

The chain links TRBV11-1 to TRBJ2-1, with 8 bases that match TRBD1. CDR1 SGHAT and CDR2 FQDESV come from the germline V gene (reference sequence). J gave up 4 bases and V 5 bases, and 10 bases lay outside the gene matches. The length of the CDR3 is 16 residues. The CDR3: CASSLGGRGPYNEQFF. CDR3 coding DNA: TGTGCCAGCAGCCTAGGGGGCAGGGGGCCTTACAATGAGCAGTTCTTC.

The chain's CDR3 is CASSYSAGRNSYEQYF. CDR3 bases: TGTGCCAGCAGTTACTCAGCAGGGCGAAACTCCTACGAGCAGTACTTC. The chain has TRBV6-6 and TRBJ2-7; tentative D call: TRBD1 (5 bases). Germline V gene sequence: CDR1 MNHNY, CDR2 SVGAGI (reference sequence). V gave up 0 bases and J gave up 0 bases, with 12 bases separating them. The CDR3 totals 16 residues.

V gene TRBV18 combines with J gene TRBJ2-3; D not resolved. Germline lookup yields CDR1 KGHSH and CDR2 LQKENI. Trimming removed 3 bases at V and 1 base at J, with 8 bases between. CDR3 length equals 14 residues. Here the CDR3 DNA reads TGTGCCAGCTCACCTGACGGAGGCACAGATACGCAGTATTTT. Amino acid sequence: CASSPDGGTDTQYF.

The V call is TRBV6-1, the J call TRBJ2-3, with TRBD2 matching over 9 bases. This CDR3 has 16 residues. In germline, CDR1 is MNHNS, CDR2 SASEGT. V trimming: 1 base; J trimming: 4 bases; junction bases outside the gene matches: 6. In DNA form, the CDR3 reads TGTGCCAGCAGTGAAGAGGGGACTAGCCGTTCAGATACGCAGTATTTT. Encoded protein: CASSEEGTSRSDTQYF.

J is TRBJ2-1 and V is TRBV9, with 10 bases lining up with TRBD2. CDR3 length equals 14 residues. Trimming took 4 bases from V and 7 from J; bases not matched to a gene: 5. Germline V gene lookup returns CDR1 SGDLS and CDR2 YYNGEE. The chain's CDR3 is CASSIGLAVNEQFF. The CDR3 DNA sequence: TGTGCCAGCAGCATCGGACTAGCGGTAAATGAGCAGTTCTTC. Based on the CDR3 plus reference TRBV9 and TRBJ2-1, the full variable domain is DSGVTQTPKHLITATGQRVTLRCSPRSGDLSVYWYQQSLDQGLQFLIQYYNGEERAKGNILERFSAQQFPDLHSELNLSSLELGDSALYFCASSIGLAVNEQFFGPGTRLTVL.

The chain has TRBV5-4 and TRBJ2-7; TRBD2 matches at 8 bases. The germline gives CDR1 SGHNT, CDR2 YYREEE (reference sequence). CDR3 length: 14 residues. J gave up 2 bases and V 2 bases, and 3 bases lay outside the gene matches. In DNA, the CDR3 is TGTGCCAGCAGCTTCGAGACTAGCGCCTACGAGCAGTACTTC. Translating it yields CASSFETSAYEQYF.

This clone was detected once. The J gene is TRBJ1-4, the V gene TRBV2; D is unresolved. Per germline, CDR1 SNHLY and CDR2 FYNNEI. Trimming left V 0 bases short and J 5 bases short, with 13 bases between. The CDR3 loop spans 16 amino acids. The DNA for the CDR3 is TGTGCCAGCAGTGAAGCAGAATTGCGGATCAATGAAAAACTGTTTTTT. Its protein product is CASSEAELRINEKLFF.

V gene TRBV6-5 combines with J gene TRBJ1-2; no firm D call. From germline, CDR1 is MNHEY and CDR2 SVGAGI. The germline V and J ends were trimmed by 7 bases and 6 bases, with 15 bases remaining between them. The CDR3 extends over 13 amino acids. The DNA for the CDR3 is TGTGCCAGCACCACAGCTCGCCTCCATGGCTACACCTTC. It is translated as CASTTARLHGYTF.

The chain uses TRBV9 and TRBJ2-1; a possible D gene is TRBD1 (5 bases). There are 13 residues in the CDR3. V was pared by 3 bases and J by 7 bases, with 11 bases between. CDR1 and CDR2 (germline): SGDLS, YYNGEE. The CDR3 DNA reads as TGTGCCAGCAGCGATTTAGGGGTAAATGAGCAGTTCTTC. It specifies CASSDLGVNEQFF.

This clone was seen only once. This chain links TRBV12-5 with TRBJ2-1, with TRBD1 matching over 10 bases. Looked up from germline, CDR1 is LGHNT and CDR2 is FRNRAP. The CDR3 contains 17 residues. V was pared by 4 bases and J by 4 bases, with 10 bases of the junction left unmatched. CDR3: CASGSMTGGRSYNEQFF. As DNA, the CDR3 is TGTGCTAGTGGTTCCATGACAGGGGGCAGATCATACAATGAGCAGTTCTTC.

V usage is TRBV7-3 and J usage is TRBJ1-5; possible D gene TRBD1, 5 bases. The CDR3 contains 15 residues. Germline loops: CDR1 SGHTA, CDR2 FQGTGA. Trimming stripped 5 bases from V and 0 bases from J, with 11 bases between. CDR3: CASSMTADSNQPQHF. The CDR3, as DNA: TGTGCCAGCAGCATGACAGCTGATAGCAATCAGCCCCAGCATTTT. The whole variable domain, remainder taken from reference TRBV7-3 and TRBJ1-5, is GAGVSQTPSNKVTEKGKYVELRCDPISGHTALYWYRQSLGQGPEFLIYFQGTGAADDSGLPNDRFFAVRPEGSVSTLKIQRTERGDSAVYLCASSMTADSNQPQHFGDGTRLSIL.

V gene TRBV19 combines with J gene TRBJ2-2, with 10 bases lining up with TRBD1. This CDR3 has 14 amino acids. Germline-derived CDR1 and CDR2 are LNHDA and SQIVND (reference sequence). Trimming took 5 bases from V and 6 from J; bases not matched to a gene: 3. CDR3 in amino acids: CASSATGGPGELFF. The CDR3 bases are TGTGCCAGTAGTGCGACAGGGGGCCCCGGGGAGCTGTTTTTT.

V and J are TRBV7-9 and TRBJ1-5; D gene ambiguous. The CDR3 loop spans 12 amino acids. Germline assignment: CDR1 SEHNR and CDR2 FQNEAQ (reference sequence). The V and J ends lost 2 bases and 4 bases respectively, with 3 bases between them. In DNA, the CDR3 is TGTGCCAGCAGCTTACAGAATCAGCCCCAGCATTTT. Translating it yields CASSLQNQPQHF.

This chain joins TRBV11-2 and TRBJ1-5, with TRBD1 matching over 9 bases. Per the germline V gene, CDR1 is SGHAT and CDR2 is FQNNGV. The trim removed 5 bases at V and 4 bases at J, leaving 3 bases unmatched. The CDR3 contains 14 residues. In DNA, the CDR3 is TGTGCCAGCAGCATCGGGACAGGGAATCAGCCCCAGCATTTT. Protein sequence: CASSIGTGNQPQHF.